This T cell receptor (beta chain) was sequenced during a study of blood T cell repertoires in COVID-19. This clone was counted only a few times. Recruits, aged roughly 18 to 90 years, lived in around 24 US areas. Donors were grouped by their self-reported clinical history. The study counted Cohort 3 donors as recovered given two negative PCRs, clearance, or symptom resolution. Authors' analysis steps: The authors estimated nucleated cell counts from reference gene primer amplification. Measured with immunoSEQ multiplex PCR; TCRdb has only the in-frame clones, and not every one. Clonal size and the V and J genes are those of that table, whereas D and trimming came from the DNA. The table lists 300,000 to 400,000 clones, roughly 90% of them singletons. Trimming cost V 4 bases and J 1 base, with 15 bases left between them. Germline CDR1 is SGHRS and CDR2 is YFSETQ. The CDR3 extends over 16 amino acids.

This rearrangement joins TRBV5-1 to TRBJ1-5; a possible D gene is TRBD1 (6 bases). The sequencing sample was made of PBMCs or T cells enriched from blood (not recorded which). The TCR originated in a woman aged 30 to 39 who had recovered from COVID-19. CDR3 sequence (DNA): TGCGCCAGCAGCCCGACAGGACTAGGAAGCAATCAGCCCCAGCATTTT. Amino acids: CASSPTGLGSNQPQHF.